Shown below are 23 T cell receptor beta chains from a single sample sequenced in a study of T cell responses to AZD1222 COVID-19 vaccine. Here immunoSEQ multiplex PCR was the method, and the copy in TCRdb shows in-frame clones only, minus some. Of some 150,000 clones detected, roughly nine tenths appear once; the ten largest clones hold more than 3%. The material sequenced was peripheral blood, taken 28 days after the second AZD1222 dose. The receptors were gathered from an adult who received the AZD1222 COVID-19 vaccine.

The CDR3 sequence: CASSRPLGSYEQYF. Here the CDR3 DNA reads TGTGCCAGCAGCAGACCCCTGGGGTCCTACGAGCAGTACTTC. The J gene is TRBJ2-7, the V gene TRBV11-3; D gene unclear. Germline values: CDR1 SGHNT, CDR2 YENEEA. CDR3 length: 14 amino acids. The V end was cut by 5 bases, the J end by 1 base, with 12 bases between.

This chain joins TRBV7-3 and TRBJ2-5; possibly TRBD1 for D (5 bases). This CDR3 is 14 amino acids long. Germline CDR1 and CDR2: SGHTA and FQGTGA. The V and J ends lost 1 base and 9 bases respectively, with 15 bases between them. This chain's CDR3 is CASSLIPDSASQYF. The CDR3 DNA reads TGTGCCAGCAGCTTAATTCCCGACAGTGCGTCCCAGTACTTC.

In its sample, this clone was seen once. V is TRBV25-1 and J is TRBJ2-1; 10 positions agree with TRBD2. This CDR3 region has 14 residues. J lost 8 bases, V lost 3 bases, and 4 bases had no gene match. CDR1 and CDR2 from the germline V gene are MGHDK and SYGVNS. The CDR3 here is CASSDSGRYYEQFF. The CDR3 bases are TGTGCCAGCAGTGATAGCGGGAGGTACTATGAGCAGTTCTTC.

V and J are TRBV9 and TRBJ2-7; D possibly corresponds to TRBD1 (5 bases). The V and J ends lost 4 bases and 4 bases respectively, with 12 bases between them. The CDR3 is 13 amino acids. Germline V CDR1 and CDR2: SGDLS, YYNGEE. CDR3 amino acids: CASSSDMSYEQYF. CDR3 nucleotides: TGTGCCAGCAGCTCGGACATGTCTTACGAGCAGTACTTC.

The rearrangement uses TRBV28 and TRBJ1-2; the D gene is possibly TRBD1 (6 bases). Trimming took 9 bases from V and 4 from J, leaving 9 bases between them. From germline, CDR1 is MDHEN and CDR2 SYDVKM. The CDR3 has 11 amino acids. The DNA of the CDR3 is TGTGCCAGTACAGGGATCTATGGCTACACCTTC. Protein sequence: CASTGIYGYTF.

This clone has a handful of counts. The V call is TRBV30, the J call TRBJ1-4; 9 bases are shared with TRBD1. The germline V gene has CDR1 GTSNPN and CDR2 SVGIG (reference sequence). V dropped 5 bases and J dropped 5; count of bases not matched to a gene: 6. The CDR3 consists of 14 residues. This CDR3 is CAWGTGTGNEKLFF. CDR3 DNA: TGTGCCTGGGGGACCGGGACAGGGAATGAAAAACTGTTTTTT.

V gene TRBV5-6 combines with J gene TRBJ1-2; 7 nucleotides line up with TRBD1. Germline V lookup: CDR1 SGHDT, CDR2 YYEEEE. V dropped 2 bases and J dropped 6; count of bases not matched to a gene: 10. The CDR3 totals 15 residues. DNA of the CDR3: TGTGCCAGCAGCTTCGCACAGGGGAGCCTTAATGGCTACACCTTC. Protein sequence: CASSFAQGSLNGYTF.

The CDR3 reads CASSLVGQGTEKLFF. The CDR3 nucleotides read TGCGCCAGCAGCTTGGTGGGACAGGGGACTGAAAAACTGTTTTTT. V is TRBV5-1 and J is TRBJ1-4; TRBD1 aligns across 10 bases. CDR1 and CDR2 (germline): SGHRS, YFSETQ. Trimming removed 0 bases from V and 7 bases from J; junction bases left unmatched: 3. The CDR3 is 15 residues long.

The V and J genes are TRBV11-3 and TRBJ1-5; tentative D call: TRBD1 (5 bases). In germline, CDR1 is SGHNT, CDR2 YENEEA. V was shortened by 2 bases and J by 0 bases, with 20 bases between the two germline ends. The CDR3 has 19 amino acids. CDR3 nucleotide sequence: TGTGCCAGCAGCTTATCGCTCGGGCAGGGCCGAAGTAGCAATCAGCCCCAGCATTTT. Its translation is CASSLSLGQGRSSNQPQHF.

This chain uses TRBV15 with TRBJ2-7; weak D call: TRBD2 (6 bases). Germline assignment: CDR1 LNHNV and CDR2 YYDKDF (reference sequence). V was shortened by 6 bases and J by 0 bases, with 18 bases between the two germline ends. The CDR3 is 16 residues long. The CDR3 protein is CATRDPGGTASYEQYF. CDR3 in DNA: TGTGCCACCAGGGATCCCGGCGGGACGGCCTCCTACGAGCAGTACTTC.

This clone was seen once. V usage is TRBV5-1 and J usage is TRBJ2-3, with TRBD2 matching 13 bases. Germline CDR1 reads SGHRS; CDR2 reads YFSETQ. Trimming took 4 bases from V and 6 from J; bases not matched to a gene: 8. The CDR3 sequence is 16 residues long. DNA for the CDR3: TGCGCCAGCAGCAACGGACTAGCGGGAGTAGGGGATACGCAGTATTTT. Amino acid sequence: CASSNGLAGVGDTQYF.

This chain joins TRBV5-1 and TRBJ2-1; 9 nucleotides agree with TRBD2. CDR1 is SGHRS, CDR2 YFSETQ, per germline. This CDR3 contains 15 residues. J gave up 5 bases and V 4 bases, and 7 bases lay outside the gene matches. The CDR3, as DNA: TGCGCCAGCAGCAACCCGGGACTAGCCCACAATGAGCAGTTCTTC. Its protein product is CASSNPGLAHNEQFF.

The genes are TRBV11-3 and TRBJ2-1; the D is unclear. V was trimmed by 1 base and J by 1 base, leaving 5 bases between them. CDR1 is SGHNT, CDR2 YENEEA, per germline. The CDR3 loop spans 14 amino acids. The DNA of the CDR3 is TGTGCCAGCAGCTTAGGGCCATCCTACAATGAGCAGTTCTTC. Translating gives CASSLGPSYNEQFF.

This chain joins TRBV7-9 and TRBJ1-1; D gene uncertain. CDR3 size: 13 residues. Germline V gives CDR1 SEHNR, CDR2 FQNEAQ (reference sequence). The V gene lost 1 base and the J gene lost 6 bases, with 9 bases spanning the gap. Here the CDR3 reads CASSLGAEAEAFF. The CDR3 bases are TGTGCCAGCAGCTTAGGTGCGGAAGCTGAAGCTTTCTTT.

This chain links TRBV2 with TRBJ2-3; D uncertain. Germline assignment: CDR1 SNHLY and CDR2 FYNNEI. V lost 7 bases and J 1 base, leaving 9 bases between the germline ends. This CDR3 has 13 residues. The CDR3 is CASTVLGTDTQYF. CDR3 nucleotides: TGTGCCAGCACGGTACTGGGCACAGATACGCAGTATTTT.

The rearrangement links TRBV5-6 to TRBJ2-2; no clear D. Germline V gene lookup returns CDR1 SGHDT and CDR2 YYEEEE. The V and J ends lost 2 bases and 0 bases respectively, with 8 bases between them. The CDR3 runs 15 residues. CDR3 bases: TGTGCCAGCAGCTTCCGGACCGCGAACACCGGGGAGCTGTTTTTT. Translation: CASSFRTANTGELFF.

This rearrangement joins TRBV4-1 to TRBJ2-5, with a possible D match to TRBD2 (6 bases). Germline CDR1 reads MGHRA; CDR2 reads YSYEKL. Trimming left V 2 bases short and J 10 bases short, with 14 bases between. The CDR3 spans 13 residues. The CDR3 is CASSQTGAPGQYF. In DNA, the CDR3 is TGCGCCAGCAGCCAAACGGGAGCTCCAGGCCAGTACTTC.

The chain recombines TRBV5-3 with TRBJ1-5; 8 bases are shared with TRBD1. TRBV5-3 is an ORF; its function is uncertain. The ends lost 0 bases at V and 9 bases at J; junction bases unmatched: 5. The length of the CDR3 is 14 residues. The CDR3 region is CARSLDRGAWPQHF. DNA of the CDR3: TGTGCCAGAAGCTTGGACAGGGGGGCTTGGCCCCAGCATTTT.

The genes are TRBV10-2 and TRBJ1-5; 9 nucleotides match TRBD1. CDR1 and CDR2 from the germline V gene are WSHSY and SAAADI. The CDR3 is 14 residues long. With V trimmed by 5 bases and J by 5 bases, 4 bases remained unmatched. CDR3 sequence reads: CASSTQGADQPQHF. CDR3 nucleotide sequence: TGCGCCAGCAGTACACAGGGGGCGGATCAGCCCCAGCATTTT.

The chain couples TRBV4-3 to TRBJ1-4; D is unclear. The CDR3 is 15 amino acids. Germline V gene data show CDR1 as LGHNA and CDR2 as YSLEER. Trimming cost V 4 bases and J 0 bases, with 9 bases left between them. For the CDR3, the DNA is TGCGCCAGCAGCCCAAAGGTCTCAACTAATGAAAAACTGTTTTTT. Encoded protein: CASSPKVSTNEKLFF.

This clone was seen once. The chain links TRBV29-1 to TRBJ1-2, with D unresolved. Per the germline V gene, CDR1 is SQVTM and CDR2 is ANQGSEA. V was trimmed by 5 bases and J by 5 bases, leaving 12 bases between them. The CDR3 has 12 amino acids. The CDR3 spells CSVPARSYGYTF. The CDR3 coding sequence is TGCAGCGTTCCGGCAAGGTCGTATGGCTACACCTTC.

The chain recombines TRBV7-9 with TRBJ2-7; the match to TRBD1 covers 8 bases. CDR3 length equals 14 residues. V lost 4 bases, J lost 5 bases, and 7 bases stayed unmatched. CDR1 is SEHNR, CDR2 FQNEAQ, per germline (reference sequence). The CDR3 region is CASSSDRDLHEQYF. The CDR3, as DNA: TGTGCCAGCAGCTCGGACAGGGATCTCCACGAGCAGTACTTC.

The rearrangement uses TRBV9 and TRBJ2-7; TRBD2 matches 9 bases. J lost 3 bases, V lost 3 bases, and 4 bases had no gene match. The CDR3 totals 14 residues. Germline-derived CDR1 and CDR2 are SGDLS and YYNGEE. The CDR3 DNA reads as TGTGCCAGCAGCGGTAGCGGGAGTCTCTACGAGCAGTACTTC. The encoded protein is CASSGSGSLYEQYF.